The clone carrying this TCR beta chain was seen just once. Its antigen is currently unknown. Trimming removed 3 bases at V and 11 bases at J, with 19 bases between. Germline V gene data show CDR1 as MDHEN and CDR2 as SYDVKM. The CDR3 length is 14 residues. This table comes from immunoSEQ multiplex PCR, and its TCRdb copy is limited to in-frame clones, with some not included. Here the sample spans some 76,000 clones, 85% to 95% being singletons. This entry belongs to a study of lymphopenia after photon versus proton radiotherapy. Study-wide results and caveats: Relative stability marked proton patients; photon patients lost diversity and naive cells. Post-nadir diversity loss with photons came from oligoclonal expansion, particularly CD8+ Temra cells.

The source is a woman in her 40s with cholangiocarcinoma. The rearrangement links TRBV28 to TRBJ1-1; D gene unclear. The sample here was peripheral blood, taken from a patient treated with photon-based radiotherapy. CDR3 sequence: CASSLGFGVIGAFF. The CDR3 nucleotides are TGTGCCAGCAGTTTGGGGTTTGGGGTGATCGGGGCTTTCTTT.